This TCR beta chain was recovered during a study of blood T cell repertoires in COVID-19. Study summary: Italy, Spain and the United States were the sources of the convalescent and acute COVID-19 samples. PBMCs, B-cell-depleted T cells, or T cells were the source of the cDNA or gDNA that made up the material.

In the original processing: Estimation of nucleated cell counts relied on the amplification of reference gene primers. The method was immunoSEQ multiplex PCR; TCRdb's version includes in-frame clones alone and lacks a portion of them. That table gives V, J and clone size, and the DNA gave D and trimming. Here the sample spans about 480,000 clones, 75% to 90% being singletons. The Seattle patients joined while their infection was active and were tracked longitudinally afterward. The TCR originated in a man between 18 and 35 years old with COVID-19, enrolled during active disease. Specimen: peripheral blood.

CDR3 amino acids: CASSAKTSGGINTQYF. Here the CDR3 DNA reads TGTGCCAGCAGTGCCAAGACTAGCGGGGGAATAAATACGCAGTATTTT. V usage is TRBV25-1 and J usage is TRBJ2-3; the match to TRBD2 covers 12 bases. This CDR3 region has 16 residues. V was clipped by 4 bases and J by 7 bases; unmatched bases: 9. Germline V gene sequence: CDR1 MGHDK, CDR2 SYGVNS.